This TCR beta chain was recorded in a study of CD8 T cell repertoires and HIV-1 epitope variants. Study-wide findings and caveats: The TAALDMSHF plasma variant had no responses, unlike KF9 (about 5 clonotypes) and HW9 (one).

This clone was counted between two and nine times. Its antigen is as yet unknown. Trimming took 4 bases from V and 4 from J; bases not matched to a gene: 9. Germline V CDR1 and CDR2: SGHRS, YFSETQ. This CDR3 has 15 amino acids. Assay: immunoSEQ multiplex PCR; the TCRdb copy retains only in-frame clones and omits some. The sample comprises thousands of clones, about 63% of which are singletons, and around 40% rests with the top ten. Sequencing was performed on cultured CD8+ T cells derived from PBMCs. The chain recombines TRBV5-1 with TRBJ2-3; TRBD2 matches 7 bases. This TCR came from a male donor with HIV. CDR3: CASSAGTTGADTQYF. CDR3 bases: TGCGCCAGCAGCGCCGGGACTACCGGTGCAGATACGCAGTATTTT.